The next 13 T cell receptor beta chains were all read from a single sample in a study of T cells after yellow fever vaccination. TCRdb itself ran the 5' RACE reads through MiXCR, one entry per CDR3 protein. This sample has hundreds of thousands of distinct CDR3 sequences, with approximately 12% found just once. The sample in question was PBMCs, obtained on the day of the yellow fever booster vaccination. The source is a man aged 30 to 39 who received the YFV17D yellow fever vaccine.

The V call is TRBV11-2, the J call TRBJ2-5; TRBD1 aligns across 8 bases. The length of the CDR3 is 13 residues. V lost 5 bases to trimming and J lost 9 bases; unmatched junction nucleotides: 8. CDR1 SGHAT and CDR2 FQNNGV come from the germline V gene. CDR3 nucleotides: TGTGCCAGCAGCCAGGACAGGGAAGCGCCCCAGTACTTC. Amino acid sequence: CASSQDREAPQYF.

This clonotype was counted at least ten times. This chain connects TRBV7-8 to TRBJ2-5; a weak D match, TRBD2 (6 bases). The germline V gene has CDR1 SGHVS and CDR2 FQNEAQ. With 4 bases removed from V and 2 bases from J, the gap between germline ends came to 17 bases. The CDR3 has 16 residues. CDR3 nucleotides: TGTGCCAGCAGCTCCCATTGGAGGGAAAGACAAGAGACCCAGTACTTC. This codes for CASSSHWRERQETQYF. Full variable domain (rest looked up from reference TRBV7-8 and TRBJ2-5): GAGVSQSPRYKVAKRGQDVALRCDPISGHVSLFWYQQALGQGPEFLTYFQNEAQLDKSGLPSDRFFAERPEGSVSTLKIQRTQQEDSAVYLCASSSHWRERQETQYFGPGTRLLVL.

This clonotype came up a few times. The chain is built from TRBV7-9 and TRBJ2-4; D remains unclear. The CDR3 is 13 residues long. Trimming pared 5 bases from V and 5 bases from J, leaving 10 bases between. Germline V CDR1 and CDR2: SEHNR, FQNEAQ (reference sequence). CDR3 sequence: CASSKSVENIQYF. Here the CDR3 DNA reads TGTGCCAGCAGCAAGAGTGTCGAAAACATTCAGTACTTC.

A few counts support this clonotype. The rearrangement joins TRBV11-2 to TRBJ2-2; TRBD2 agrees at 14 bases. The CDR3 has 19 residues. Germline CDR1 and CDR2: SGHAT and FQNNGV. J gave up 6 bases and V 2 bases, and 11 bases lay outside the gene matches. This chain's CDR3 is CASSLMTSGRALKAGELFF. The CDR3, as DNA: TGTGCCAGCAGCTTAATGACTAGCGGGAGGGCCCTCAAGGCCGGGGAGCTGTTTTTT.

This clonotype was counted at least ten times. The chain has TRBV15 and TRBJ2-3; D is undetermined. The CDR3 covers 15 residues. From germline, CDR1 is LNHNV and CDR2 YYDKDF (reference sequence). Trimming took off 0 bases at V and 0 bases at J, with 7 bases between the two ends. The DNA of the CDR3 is TGTGCCACCAGCAGAGATTGGGCTAGCACAGATACGCAGTATTTT. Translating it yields CATSRDWASTDTQYF. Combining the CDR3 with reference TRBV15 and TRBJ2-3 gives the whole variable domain DAMVIQNPRYQVTQFGKPVTLSCSQTLNHNVMYWYQQKSSQAPKLLFHYYDKDFNNEADTPDNFQSRRPNTSFCFLDIRSPGLGDTAMYLCATSRDWASTDTQYFGPGTRLTVL.

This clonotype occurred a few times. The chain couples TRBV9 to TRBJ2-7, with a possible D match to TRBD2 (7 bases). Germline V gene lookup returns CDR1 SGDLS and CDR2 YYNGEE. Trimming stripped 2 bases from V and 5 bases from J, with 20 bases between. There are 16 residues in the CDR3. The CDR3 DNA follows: TGTGCCAGCAGCGTTGGAGGAGTTGGGGGGGCTGACGAGCAGTACTTC. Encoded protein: CASSVGGVGGADEQYF.

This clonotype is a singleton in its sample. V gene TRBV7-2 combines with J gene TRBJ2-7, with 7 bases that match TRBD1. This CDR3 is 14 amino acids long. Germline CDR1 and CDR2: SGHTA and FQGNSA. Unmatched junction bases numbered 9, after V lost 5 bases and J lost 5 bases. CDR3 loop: CASSARDSAHEQYF. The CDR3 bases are TGTGCCAGCAGCGCTAGGGACAGTGCCCACGAGCAGTACTTC. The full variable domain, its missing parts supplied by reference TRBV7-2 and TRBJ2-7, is GAGVSQSPSNKVTEKGKDVELRCDPISGHTALYWYRQSLGQGLEFLIYFQGNSAPDKSGLPSDRFSAERTGGSVSTLTIQRTQQEDSAVYLCASSARDSAHEQYFGPGTRLTVT.

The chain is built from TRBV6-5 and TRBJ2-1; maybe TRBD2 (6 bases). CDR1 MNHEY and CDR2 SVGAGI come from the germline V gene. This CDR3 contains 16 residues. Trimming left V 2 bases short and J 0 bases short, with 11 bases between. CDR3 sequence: CASSYGGASSYNEQFF. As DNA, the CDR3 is TGTGCCAGCAGTTACGGCGGGGCGAGCTCCTACAATGAGCAGTTCTTC.

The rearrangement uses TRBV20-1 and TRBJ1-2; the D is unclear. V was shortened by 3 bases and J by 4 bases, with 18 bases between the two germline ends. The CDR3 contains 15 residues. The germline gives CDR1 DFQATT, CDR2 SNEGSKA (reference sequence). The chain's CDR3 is CSASGWQLLSYGYTF. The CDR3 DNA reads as TGCAGTGCTAGTGGCTGGCAGCTCCTATCCTATGGCTACACCTTC.

CDR3 sequence (DNA): TGTGCCACCAGGCCCCGGGGGGCCCCCAATGAGCAGTTCTTC. Its translation is CATRPRGAPNEQFF. The V call is TRBV24-1, the J call TRBJ2-1; D might be TRBD2 (7 bases). Germline lookup yields CDR1 KGHDR and CDR2 SFDVKD. This CDR3 is built from 14 residues. Deletions cut 7 bases from V and 6 bases from J, with 15 bases between.

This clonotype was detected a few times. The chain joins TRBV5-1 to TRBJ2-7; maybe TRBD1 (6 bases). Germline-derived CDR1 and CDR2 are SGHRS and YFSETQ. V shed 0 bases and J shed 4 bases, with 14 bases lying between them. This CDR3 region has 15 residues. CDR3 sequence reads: CASSLDTGMGYEQYF. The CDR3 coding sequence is TGCGCCAGCAGCTTGGACACAGGGATGGGTTACGAGCAGTACTTC.

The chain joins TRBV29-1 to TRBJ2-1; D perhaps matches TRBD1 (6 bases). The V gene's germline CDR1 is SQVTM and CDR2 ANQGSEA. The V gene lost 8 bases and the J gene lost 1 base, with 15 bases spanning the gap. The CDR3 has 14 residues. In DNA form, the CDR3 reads TGCAGCACTAGACCGAGGGGGTCCTACAATGAGCAGTTCTTC. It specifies CSTRPRGSYNEQFF.

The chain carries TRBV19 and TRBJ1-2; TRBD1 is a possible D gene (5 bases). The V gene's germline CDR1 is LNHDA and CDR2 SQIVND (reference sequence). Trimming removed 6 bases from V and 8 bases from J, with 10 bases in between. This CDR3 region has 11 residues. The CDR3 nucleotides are TGTGCCAGTAGACGCGACAGAGGCTACACCTTC. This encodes CASRRDRGYTF.